A selection of T cell receptor beta chains follows, all from one sample in a study of response to subunit inactivated influenza vaccine. TCRdb fed the RT-PCR reads into MiXCR, producing one record per CDR3 protein. The sample carries around 540,000 distinct CDR3 sequences, 12% recorded once. The sample consisted of PBMCs from blood, taken on the day of vaccination. Receptors originate from a man aged 45-65 years who received an inactivated influenza vaccine. Each CDR3 is given with its conserved first and last residue. The D gene is left open where the match is weak. Only part of the rows carry a size: once, few, many, or a class if the clone is expanded.

d_gene,j_gene,v_gene,abundance,CDR3aa,CDR3nt
TRBD1,TRBJ2-7,TRBV6-1,.,CASRNPGQSYEQYF,TGTGCCAGCAGGAACCCGGGACAGTCATACGAGCAGTACTTC
TRBD1,TRBJ2-1,TRBV11-2,few,CASNRQGAYNEQFF,TGTGCCAGCAACCGACAGGGTGCCTACAATGAGCAGTTCTTC
.,TRBJ2-6,TRBV15,.,CATSSQVGANVLTF,TGTGCCACCAGCAGTCAAGTCGGGGCCAACGTCCTGACTTTC
.,TRBJ1-4,TRBV28,.,CASSLKAVREKLFF,TGTGCCAGCAGTTTAAAGGCCGTTCGGGAAAAACTGTTTTTT
.,TRBJ1-5,TRBV6-2/TRBV6-3,few,CASSYVGGPQPQHF,TGTGCCAGCAGTTATGTGGGGGGGCCTCAGCCCCAGCATTTT
.,TRBJ2-5,TRBV6-2/TRBV6-3,few,CASGTGLETQYF,TGTGCCAGCGGCACAGGGCTAGAGACCCAGTACTTC
.,TRBJ2-3,TRBV5-1,many,CASSLGSGSDGTDTQYF,TGCGCCAGCAGCTTGGGTTCAGGGAGCGACGGCACAGATACGCAGTATTTT
TRBD2,TRBJ2-1,TRBV2,.,CASSEEREGANEQFF,TGTGCCAGCAGTGAGGAGCGGGAGGGCGCCAATGAGCAGTTCTTC
.,TRBJ1-3,TRBV29-1,few,CSVTQGSSSGNTIYF,TGCAGCGTTACTCAGGGGTCCTCCTCTGGAAACACCATATATTTT
.,TRBJ1-5,TRBV12-5,few,CASGFGGNQPQHF,TGTGCTAGTGGTTTCGGGGGGAATCAGCCCCAGCATTTT
TRBD2,TRBJ2-7,TRBV7-2,.,CTSSSSGTRTYEQYF,TGTACCAGCAGCTCCTCGGGGACTAGAACATACGAGCAGTACTTC
TRBD2,TRBJ2-7,TRBV3-1,.,CASSQGLARGEQYF,TGTGCCAGCAGCCAAGGACTAGCACGGGGCGAGCAGTACTTC
TRBD1,TRBJ2-7,TRBV29-1,few,CSVIVTGKLYEQYF,TGCAGCGTTATCGTGACAGGGAAGCTCTACGAGCAGTACTTC
.,TRBJ1-6,TRBV10-3,.,CAIGGGEGSPLHF,TGTGCCATCGGGGGTGGCGAGGGTTCACCCCTCCACTTT
.,TRBJ2-7,TRBV7-8,few,CASSSAGDEQYF,TGTGCCAGCAGCTCAGCGGGCGACGAGCAGTACTTC
TRBD1,TRBJ2-1,TRBV10-3,many,CAIRVTRDRGEFF,TGTGCCATCAGAGTTACTCGGGACAGGGGGGAATTCTTC
.,TRBJ2-5,TRBV27,.,CASRGYSQKETQYF,TGTGCCAGCAGAGGATACAGCCAAAAAGAGACCCAGTACTTC
.,TRBJ1-4,TRBV4-3,few,CASSPAGAASATNEKLFF,TGCGCCAGCAGCCCGGCCGGGGCGGCCTCTGCAACTAATGAAAAACTGTTTTTT